The 32 T cell receptor beta chains below were found in one sample sequenced in a study of blood T cells in healthy people across ages. Alongside a J-beta primer mix, a sample-barcoded 5' primer served in a second PCR lasting about 6 to 11 cycles. TCRdb processed the 5' RACE reads anew with MiXCR; each CDR3 protein has one entry. The profile shows more than 700,000 distinct CDR3 sequences, about half of them singletons. The sequenced sample was blood. The receptors shown here come from a man older than 75 in good health.

This clonotype was observed a handful of times. J is TRBJ2-1 and V is TRBV29-1, with 8 bases fitting TRBD1. The CDR3 is made up of 14 amino acids. In germline, CDR1 is SQVTM, CDR2 ANQGSEA. The trim removed 5 bases at V and 7 bases at J, leaving 10 bases unmatched. The CDR3 region is CSVPTGGMTNEQFF. The CDR3 DNA follows: TGCAGCGTTCCCACAGGGGGAATGACGAATGAGCAGTTCTTC.

The V call is TRBV29-1, the J call TRBJ1-2; TRBD1 matches at 7 bases. CDR3 length equals 14 residues. Germline lookup yields CDR1 SQVTM and CDR2 ANQGSEA. V shed 1 base and J 6 bases; nucleotides not matched to a gene: 8. CDR3 nucleotide sequence: TGCAGCGTTGAAGCTGGGGCAGGGGGAGATGGCTACACCTTC. Translated, it gives CSVEAGAGGDGYTF.

In the case of this clonotype: This may be a read error, as it is one base from a much larger clone. The CDR3 loop reads CASSLGPPTYGQYF. CDR3 DNA sequence: TGCGCCAGCAGCTTGGGACCGCCGACCTACGGGCAGTACTTC. The genes are TRBV5-1 and TRBJ2-4; no clear D gene. Germline values: CDR1 SGHRS, CDR2 YFSETQ. This CDR3 region has 14 residues. Trimming pared 0 bases from V and 13 bases from J, leaving 17 bases between.

This clonotype was counted a few times. V and J are TRBV4-3 and TRBJ2-1; D remains unclear. Germline V gene sequence: CDR1 LGHNA, CDR2 YSLEER. The V end was cut by 0 bases, the J end by 0 bases, with 6 bases between. The CDR3 is made up of 15 amino acids. CDR3 loop: CASSQELNSYNEQFF. Here the CDR3 DNA reads TGCGCCAGCAGCCAAGAACTGAACTCCTACAATGAGCAGTTCTTC.

The chain combines TRBV4-2 with TRBJ2-5; D gene ambiguous. This CDR3 spans 14 amino acids. Germline V gives CDR1 LGHNA, CDR2 YNFKEQ. V gave up 5 bases and J gave up 1 base, with 11 bases separating them. DNA of the CDR3: TGTGCCAGCAGCAAAAGGGAACCCCAAGAGACCCAGTACTTC. This codes for CASSKREPQETQYF.

The J gene is TRBJ2-7, the V gene TRBV12-3 or TRBV12-4; 13 bases are shared with TRBD2. After removal of 5 bases from V and 7 bases from J, the junction contained 11 bases not matched to a gene. The CDR3 length is 16 residues. As DNA, the CDR3 is TGTGCCAGCAGTCACGGACTAGCGGGAGTCGTGTATGAGCAGTACTTC. Translation gives CASSHGLAGVVYEQYF.

The chain uses TRBV2 and TRBJ2-3; no firm D call. The CDR3 contains 14 residues. Germline values: CDR1 SNHLY, CDR2 FYNNEI. The germline V and J ends were trimmed by 9 bases and 3 bases, with 16 bases remaining between them. CDR3 loop: CASQTLPGTDTQYF. CDR3 bases: TGTGCCAGTCAGACCTTGCCAGGAACAGATACGCAGTATTTT.

The CDR3 is CATALPDDEQYF. DNA of the CDR3: TGTGCCACCGCCTTACCCGACGATGAGCAGTACTTC. This rearrangement joins TRBV24-1 to TRBJ2-5; D is unresolved. The V gene's germline CDR1 is KGHDR and CDR2 SFDVKD. The CDR3 has 12 amino acids. Deletions cut 9 bases from V and 11 bases from J, with 18 bases between.

This clonotype was seen a single time. This sequence joins TRBV2 and TRBJ1-5, with 7 bases matching TRBD1. With V trimmed by 5 bases and J by 6 bases, 4 bases remained unmatched. The CDR3 spans 13 residues. CDR1 is SNHLY, CDR2 FYNNEI, per germline. CDR3 in amino acids: CASSKGAGQPQHF. As DNA, the CDR3 is TGTGCCAGCAGTAAGGGGGCAGGTCAGCCCCAGCATTTT.

This clonotype occurred a few times. The chain couples TRBV20-1 to TRBJ1-5, with a tentative D call TRBD1 (6 bases). From germline, CDR1 is DFQATT and CDR2 SNEGSKA (reference sequence). The CDR3 has 14 residues. V lost 1 base and J 5 bases, leaving 12 bases between the germline ends. CDR3 amino acids: CSARGRQDYQPQHF. The DNA of the CDR3 is TGCAGTGCTAGAGGGAGACAGGACTATCAGCCCCAGCATTTT.

V is TRBV14 and J is TRBJ2-7, with TRBD1 matching over 8 bases. Losses at the gene ends were 1 base for V and 5 bases for J; bases not matched to a gene: 4. The CDR3 runs to 14 residues. Germline loops: CDR1 SGHDN, CDR2 FVKESK. The CDR3 nucleotides are TGTGCCAGCAGCCAAGCGACAGGGGTCCACGAGCAGTACTTC. Residues: CASSQATGVHEQYF.

V usage is TRBV4-3 and J usage is TRBJ2-3, with D maybe TRBD2 (5 bases). Germline V lookup: CDR1 LGHNA, CDR2 YSLEER. The CDR3 contains 15 residues. The V gene lost 0 bases and the J gene lost 4 bases, with 11 bases spanning the gap. CDR3 sequence reads: CASSQDSEGADTQYF. The CDR3 coding sequence is TGCGCCAGCAGCCAAGATAGCGAGGGAGCAGATACGCAGTATTTT.

The chain combines TRBV20-1 with TRBJ2-1; maybe TRBD1 (5 bases). CDR1 is DFQATT and CDR2 is SNEGSKA in the germline V gene (reference sequence). This CDR3 has 12 residues. Trimming stripped 5 bases from V and 7 bases from J, with 12 bases between. For the CDR3, the DNA is TGCAGTGCTCAGAGGTCAGGGAATGAGCAGTTCTTC. Translating gives CSAQRSGNEQFF.

This clonotype was counted a few times. V and J are TRBV20-1 and TRBJ2-3, with 10 bases that match TRBD2. V gave up 3 bases and J gave up 3 bases; unmatched junction bases: 9. Germline loops: CDR1 DFQATT, CDR2 SNEGSKA (reference sequence). The CDR3 length is 16 residues. The CDR3 loop is CSARVGRAGGTDTQYF. CDR3 nucleotides: TGCAGTGCTAGGGTCGGACGAGCGGGAGGGACAGATACGCAGTATTTT.

This clonotype was picked up a small number of times. The V gene is TRBV25-1, the J gene TRBJ2-4; 9 bases are shared with TRBD1. The CDR3 extends over 13 amino acids. V dropped 4 bases and J dropped 8; count of bases not matched to a gene: 3. CDR1 is MGHDK and CDR2 is SYGVNS in the germline V gene. The CDR3 sequence is CASSGTGVDIQYF. The CDR3 DNA is TGTGCCAGCAGTGGGACAGGGGTAGACATTCAGTACTTC.

This clonotype was detected a few times. The rearrangement uses TRBV3-1 and TRBJ2-7, with a possible D match to TRBD1 (6 bases). CDR1 and CDR2 from the germline V gene are LGHDT and YNNKEL (reference sequence). CDR3 length: 12 amino acids. The V and J ends lost 4 bases and 7 bases respectively, with 11 bases between them. CDR3 nucleotides: TGTGCCAGCAGCCCCCGAGACAGGGAGCAGTACTTC. Translated: CASSPRDREQYF.

The chain couples TRBV27 to TRBJ2-7, with 15 positions matching TRBD2. The CDR3 has 18 residues. Germline V CDR1 and CDR2: MNHEY, SMNVEV (reference sequence). J was trimmed by 8 bases and V by 4 bases; bases with no gene match: 15. The CDR3 coding sequence is TGTGCCAGCAGTTCTCATTCTGGACTAGCGGGAGGGTTGGGAAAGCAGTACTTC. As protein: CASSSHSGLAGGLGKQYF.

The J gene is TRBJ2-5, the V gene TRBV7-9; the D gene is possibly TRBD2 (7 bases). CDR3 length equals 14 residues. With 3 bases removed from V and 2 bases from J, the gap between germline ends came to 10 bases. The V gene's germline CDR1 is SEHNR and CDR2 FQNEAQ (reference sequence). DNA of the CDR3: TGTGCCAGCAGCTTCGCGGGGGCTCAAGAGACCCAGTACTTC. Translating gives CASSFAGAQETQYF. Drawing the rest from reference TRBV7-9 and TRBJ2-5, the complete variable domain is DTGVSQNPRHKITKRGQNVTFRCDPISEHNRLYWYRQTLGQGPEFLTYFQNEAQLEKSRLLSDRFSAERPKGSFSTLEIQRTEQGDSAMYLCASSFAGAQETQYFGPGTRLLVL.

The V gene is TRBV7-3, the J gene TRBJ2-3; D is ambiguous. The V gene's germline CDR1 is SGHTA and CDR2 FQGTGA. With 5 bases removed from V and 0 bases from J, the gap between germline ends came to 15 bases. CDR3 length: 16 amino acids. Here the CDR3 reads CASSGGVTLSTDTQYF. In nucleotides, the CDR3 is TGTGCCAGCAGCGGTGGTGTAACACTTAGCACAGATACGCAGTATTTT. The entire variable domain, with the rest obtained from reference TRBV7-3 and TRBJ2-3, is as follows: GAGVSQTPSNKVTEKGKYVELRCDPISGHTALYWYRQSLGQGPEFLIYFQGTGAADDSGLPNDRFFAVRPEGSVSTLKIQRTERGDSAVYLCASSGGVTLSTDTQYFGPGTRLTVL.

The V and J genes are TRBV4-1 and TRBJ2-4; D tentatively reads TRBD1 or TRBD2 (5 bases each). The CDR3 length is 15 residues. Germline lookup yields CDR1 MGHRA and CDR2 YSYEKL. V lost 0 bases and J 1 base, leaving 7 bases between the germline ends. In nucleotides, the CDR3 is TGCGCCAGCAGCCAAGATCGGGGCGCCAAAAACATTCAGTACTTC. It encodes CASSQDRGAKNIQYF.

J is TRBJ1-1 and V is TRBV12-3 or TRBV12-4; D ambiguous. The CDR3 is made up of 15 amino acids. Between the trimmed V and J ends, which lost 6 bases and 6 bases, there was a span of 20 bases. The CDR3 DNA reads as TGTGCCAGCAGCCTACGACCCAACCTGGGCGCTGAAGCTTTCTTT. Translated, it gives CASSLRPNLGAEAFF.

This clonotype has just one count. V is TRBV30 and J is TRBJ2-2; 9 nucleotides match TRBD1. Germline assignment: CDR1 GTSNPN and CDR2 SVGIG (reference sequence). The CDR3 spans 14 residues. V dropped 3 bases and J dropped 5; count of bases not matched to a gene: 4. The CDR3 region has the DNA TGTGCCTGGAGGGACAGGGGCGGGACCGGGGAGCTGTTTTTT. Translation gives CAWRDRGGTGELFF.

In its sample, this clonotype was seen many times. This sequence joins TRBV9 and TRBJ2-1; no clear D gene. V lost 0 bases, J lost 0 bases, and 10 bases lay in between. Germline CDR1 SGDLS, CDR2 YYNGEE. This CDR3 contains 16 residues. The CDR3 DNA sequence: TGTGCCAGCAGCGTAGGAAGCGTCAGCTCCTACAATGAGCAGTTCTTC. Residues: CASSVGSVSSYNEQFF.

The chain carries TRBV7-6 and TRBJ1-1; tentative D call: TRBD1 (6 bases). This CDR3 is 14 amino acids long. Trimming stripped 6 bases from V and 2 bases from J, with 13 bases between. The germline CDR1 and CDR2 sequences are SGHVS and FNYEAQ. CDR3 amino acids: CASSLGHSNTEAFF. The CDR3 region has the DNA TGTGCCAGCAGTTTGGGACACTCTAACACTGAAGCTTTCTTT.

The gene calls are TRBV9 and TRBJ2-2; 7 bases fit TRBD1. The CDR3 sequence is 15 residues long. Germline V CDR1 and CDR2: SGDLS, YYNGEE. The trim removed 4 bases at V and 5 bases at J, leaving 8 bases unmatched. CDR3 DNA: TGTGCCAGCAGCATAACAACAGGGGATACCGGGGAGCTGTTTTTT. The encoded protein is CASSITTGDTGELFF.

This clonotype was observed at least ten times. This rearrangement joins TRBV12-3 or TRBV12-4 to TRBJ1-4; D remains unclear. The CDR3 sequence is 14 residues long. Trimming removed 2 bases at V and 5 bases at J, with 9 bases between. This CDR3 is CASSLRETNEKLFF. The CDR3 region has the DNA TGTGCCAGCAGTTTAAGAGAGACGAATGAAAAACTGTTTTTT.

The chain couples TRBV20-1 to TRBJ2-5; TRBD2 agrees at 14 bases. Looked up from germline, CDR1 is DFQATT and CDR2 is SNEGSKA (reference sequence). The J segment lost 5 bases and the V segment lost 4 bases, leaving 15 bases of the junction unmatched. CDR3 length: 18 residues. The CDR3 region is CSAKDPGLAGAMWETQYF. For the CDR3, the DNA is TGCAGTGCTAAAGATCCGGGACTAGCGGGAGCCATGTGGGAGACCCAGTACTTC.

The J gene is TRBJ2-7, the V gene TRBV7-2, with D maybe TRBD2 (7 bases). The CDR3 length is 15 residues. The V gene's germline CDR1 is SGHTA and CDR2 FQGNSA. V gave up 1 base and J gave up 2 bases, with 12 bases separating them. Written as DNA, the CDR3 is TGTGCCAGCAGCTTAGATCGGGGGGCCCCCTACGAGCAGTACTTC. Its protein is CASSLDRGAPYEQYF.

The sample holds many counts of this clonotype. The rearrangement joins TRBV2 to TRBJ2-1, with D uncertain. This CDR3 comprises 11 residues. The germline V and J ends were trimmed by 6 bases and 4 bases, with 4 bases remaining between them. Germline V gives CDR1 SNHLY, CDR2 FYNNEI. The CDR3 DNA reads as TGTGCCAGCAGCGAATACAATGAGCAGTTCTTC. The encoded protein is CASSEYNEQFF. Variable domain in full (rest from reference TRBV2 and TRBJ2-1): EPEVTQTPSHQVTQMGQEVILRCVPISNHLYFYWYRQILGQKVEFLVSFYNNEISEKSEIFDDQFSVERPDGSNFTLKIRSTKLEDSAMYFCASSEYNEQFFGPGTRLTVL.

The chain links TRBV20-1 to TRBJ1-1, with D possibly matching TRBD1 (6 bases). This CDR3 has 13 residues. Germline CDR1 DFQATT, CDR2 SNEGSKA (reference sequence). Trimming shortened V by 2 bases and J by 3 bases, and 10 bases separated the two germline ends. The chain's CDR3 is CSARRGRDTEAFF. In DNA, the CDR3 is TGCAGTGCTAGACGGGGGCGGGACACTGAAGCTTTCTTT.

This chain links TRBV6-6 with TRBJ2-4, with 8 bases lining up with TRBD1. The CDR3 consists of 14 residues. Germline CDR1 and CDR2: MNHNY and SVGAGI (reference sequence). Trimming cost V 4 bases and J 6 bases; bases outside gene matches: 5. CDR3: CASSSPDRVNIQYF. CDR3 nucleotides: TGTGCCAGCAGTTCCCCGGACAGGGTAAACATTCAGTACTTC.

This clonotype was observed a handful of times. The V gene is TRBV7-2, the J gene TRBJ2-1; 10 bases match TRBD1. There are 15 residues in the CDR3. Germline loops: CDR1 SGHTA, CDR2 FQGNSA. The V segment lost 5 bases and the J segment 4 bases; nucleotides outside the gene matches: 5. The CDR3 loop is CASSRRDRGYNEQFF. CDR3 nucleotides: TGTGCCAGCAGCCGGCGGGACAGGGGTTACAATGAGCAGTTCTTC.